The 6 T cell receptor beta chains below come from one sample, sequenced in a study of cytomegalovirus exposure and HLA in healthy donors. The PCR ran on 60 Vbeta and 13 Jbeta primers. The data were produced by immunoSEQ multiplex PCR, yet TCRdb's version contains in-frame clones alone and is incomplete. This sample carries 150,000 to 200,000 clones, about 77% of them seen once, and the ten largest clones take about 7.4%. Sequenced input: PBMCs. Receptors originate from a male donor in good health and CMV-seropositive.

The chain joins TRBV5-5 to TRBJ1-1; tentative D call: TRBD1 (5 bases). V lost 4 bases and J 4 bases, leaving 17 bases between the germline ends. CDR3 size: 15 residues. Germline V gene sequence: CDR1 SGHKS, CDR2 YYEKEE (reference sequence). In DNA form, the CDR3 reads TGTGCCAGCAGCCCGGGGGGGGAGACGATCACTGAAGCTTTCTTT. It codes for CASSPGGETITEAFF.

This clone was counted between two and nine times. The chain combines TRBV19 with TRBJ2-7; 14 bases match TRBD2. CDR3 length: 15 amino acids. The ends lost 6 bases at V and 1 base at J; junction bases unmatched: 2. CDR1 and CDR2 from the germline V gene are LNHDA and SQIVND (reference sequence). CDR3 bases: TGTGCCAGTAGCGGACTAGCGGGGGGATCCTACGAGCAGTACTTC. This gives the protein CASSGLAGGSYEQYF.

The J gene is TRBJ2-3, the V gene TRBV7-2; D is unresolved. Germline V lookup: CDR1 SGHTA, CDR2 FQGNSA. CDR3 length: 14 amino acids. V lost 0 bases to trimming and J lost 4 bases, with 8 bases between them. CDR3: CASSLAPESDTQYF. DNA of the CDR3: TGTGCCAGCAGCTTAGCCCCTGAGTCAGATACGCAGTATTTT.

The V and J genes are TRBV9 and TRBJ1-2, with D possibly being TRBD1 (6 bases). CDR1 is SGDLS and CDR2 is YYNGEE in the germline V gene. V lost 4 bases, J lost 8 bases, and 12 bases lay in between. The CDR3 loop spans 12 amino acids. The CDR3 region is CASSQGRGGYTF. CDR3 DNA sequence: TGTGCCAGCAGCCAGGGGAGGGGCGGCTACACCTTC.

This clone was counted only a few times. In nucleotides, the CDR3 is TGTGCCAGCAGCTCAGGCTTAGATGGCTACACCTTC. As protein: CASSSGLDGYTF. V usage is TRBV9 and J usage is TRBJ1-2; D unresolved. Trimming took 4 bases from V and 6 from J, leaving 10 bases between them. CDR3 length: 12 residues. The germline CDR1 and CDR2 sequences are SGDLS and YYNGEE. Supplemented by reference TRBV9 and TRBJ1-2, the full variable domain reads DSGVTQTPKHLITATGQRVTLRCSPRSGDLSVYWYQQSLDQGLQFLIQYYNGEERAKGNILERFSAQQFPDLHSELNLSSLELGDSALYFCASSSGLDGYTFGSGTRLTVV.

This chain joins TRBV5-4 and TRBJ2-5; weak D call: TRBD1 (6 bases). The ends were cut back, 4 bases at V and 3 bases at J, with 10 bases in the middle. From germline, CDR1 is SGHNT and CDR2 YYREEE (reference sequence). CDR3 length equals 13 residues. The CDR3 reads CASSTGQKETQYF. The CDR3 DNA reads TGTGCCAGCAGCACCGGACAGAAAGAGACCCAGTACTTC.